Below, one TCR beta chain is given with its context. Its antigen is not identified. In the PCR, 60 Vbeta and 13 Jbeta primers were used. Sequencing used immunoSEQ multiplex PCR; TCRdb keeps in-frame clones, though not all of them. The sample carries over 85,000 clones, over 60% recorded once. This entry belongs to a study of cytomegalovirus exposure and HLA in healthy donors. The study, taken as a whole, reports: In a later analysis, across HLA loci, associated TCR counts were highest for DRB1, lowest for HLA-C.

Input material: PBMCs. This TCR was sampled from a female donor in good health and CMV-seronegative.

CDR3 nucleotide sequence: TGTGCCAGCATCGAGGTCCCGGGAGTGGGCACAGATACGCAGTATTTT. This codes for CASIEVPGVGTDTQYF. V usage is TRBV7-6 and J usage is TRBJ2-3, with D possibly TRBD2 on 6 matching bases. Trimming shortened V by 7 bases and J by 1 base, and 18 bases separated the two germline ends. The length of the CDR3 is 16 residues. Germline V lookup: CDR1 SGHVS, CDR2 FNYEAQ.